This TCR beta chain was captured by sequencing in a study of cytomegalovirus exposure and HLA in healthy donors. Whole-study findings and limits: There were reportedly fewer N-insertions in an Asian-associated ancestry cluster than the approximately 670-donor mean, in a later analysis. The productive fraction for most TCR beta V segments was about 87% or about 30% in an earlier analysis.

PCR employed 60 Vbeta and 13 Jbeta primers. Method: immunoSEQ multiplex PCR; TCRdb's copy keeps in-frame clones and lacks some. This repertoire shows 130,000 to 150,000 clones, 75% to 80% found once; its top ten account for under 4.5%. The CDR3 runs 16 residues. Germline loops: CDR1 LNHDA, CDR2 SQIVND (reference sequence). V shed 8 bases and J 0 bases; nucleotides not matched to a gene: 11. With regard to this clone: The antigen is unknown.

The sample was PBMCs. The chain employs TRBV19 and TRBJ1-2; 8 positions agree with TRBD1. This TCR derives from a man younger than 35 in good health and CMV-seronegative. CDR3 nucleotide sequence: TGTGCCAGTGGGGACTACAGGGGGGCAGCTAACTATGGCTACACCTTC. This sequence encodes CASGDYRGAANYGYTF.